The 24 T cell receptor beta chains presented below share a single source sample, sequenced in a study of identical twins (dated by TCRdb to 2016 to 2017). The library came from 5' RACE. Sequencer: Illumina HiSeq 2000. TCRdb took the public reads, trimmed them with fastp at Q25, ran MiXCR for clone calling and kept in-frame beta chains. Entries are consolidated by CDR3 protein sequence, retaining the most common genes and DNA. This sample holds a few hundred thousand distinct CDR3 sequences; more than 9% were observed only once. Approximately 3.2% of the sample is taken by the ten largest. The same data also contributed to another study, on yellow fever vaccine responses in identical twins.

What was sequenced was PBMCs. These receptors were taken from a woman younger than 30 in good health.

The chain uses TRBV19 and TRBJ2-5, with 10 bases identical to TRBD2. Germline values: CDR1 LNHDA, CDR2 SQIVND (reference sequence). The CDR3 has 14 amino acids. Trimming cost V 7 bases and J 5 bases; bases outside gene matches: 7. The CDR3 here is CASTERGGQETQYF. CDR3 sequence (DNA): TGTGCCAGTACCGAGCGGGGGGGCCAGGAGACCCAGTACTTC.

This clonotype has a handful of counts. This sequence joins TRBV28 and TRBJ2-2; 10 bases are shared with TRBD2. V was pared by 5 bases and J by 2 bases, with 5 bases of the junction left unmatched. The CDR3 covers 16 residues. Germline-derived CDR1 and CDR2 are MDHEN and SYDVKM. CDR3 loop: CASSTLAGGNTGELFF. Written as DNA, the CDR3 is TGTGCCAGCAGTACCTTAGCGGGGGGAAACACCGGGGAGCTGTTTTTT.

At least ten counts were recorded for this clonotype. The J gene is TRBJ2-5, the V gene TRBV7-9; D gene unclear. The CDR3 has 12 residues. Trimming shortened V by 1 base and J by 5 bases, and 5 bases separated the two germline ends. In germline, CDR1 is SEHNR, CDR2 FQNEAQ (reference sequence). CDR3 loop: CASSLGPETQYF. The CDR3, as DNA: TGTGCCAGCAGCTTAGGACCTGAGACCCAGTACTTC.

The chain links TRBV27 to TRBJ1-5; no clear D gene. Trimming shortened V by 5 bases and J by 2 bases, and 10 bases separated the two germline ends. Germline V lookup: CDR1 MNHEY, CDR2 SMNVEV (reference sequence). This CDR3 region has 14 residues. The CDR3 bases are TGTGCCAGCAGTCGCCTGAGGGGCAATCAGCCCCAGCATTTT. Encoded protein: CASSRLRGNQPQHF.

This clonotype has a count of ten or more. The CDR3 is CASSRLADYEQYF. In DNA form, the CDR3 reads TGTGCCAGCAGTCGACTAGCGGACTACGAGCAGTACTTC. V and J are TRBV6-1 and TRBJ2-7; 9 nucleotides align to TRBD2. Germline lookup yields CDR1 MNHNS and CDR2 SASEGT. Unmatched junction bases numbered 2, after V lost 5 bases and J lost 3 bases. The CDR3 sequence is 13 residues long.

This clonotype was seen at least ten times. The chain joins TRBV20-1 to TRBJ2-3; a possible D gene is TRBD1 (7 bases). The germline V and J ends were trimmed by 3 bases and 4 bases, with 23 bases remaining between them. This CDR3 is 17 amino acids long. In germline, CDR1 is DFQATT, CDR2 SNEGSKA (reference sequence). CDR3 loop: CSASPRRGQGRSDTQYF. CDR3 DNA sequence: TGCAGTGCTAGCCCCAGAAGGGGGCAAGGGAGGTCAGATACGCAGTATTTT.

The V and J genes are TRBV4-3 and TRBJ2-7; D ambiguous. The ends were cut back, 0 bases at V and 3 bases at J, with 9 bases in the middle. Looked up from germline, CDR1 is LGHNA and CDR2 is YSLEER. This CDR3 comprises 14 residues. DNA of the CDR3: TGCGCCAGCAGCCAAGAGACGCAGTTCTACGAGCAGTACTTC. It codes for CASSQETQFYEQYF.

This clonotype was seen a few times. In DNA, the CDR3 is TGTGCCAGCAGCCCCAAGCTCGGGCTAGCGGGTAACACCGGGGAGCTGTTTTTT. It specifies CASSPKLGLAGNTGELFF. The gene calls are TRBV7-6 and TRBJ2-2, with 8 bases matching TRBD2. After removal of 5 bases from V and 2 bases from J, the junction contained 13 bases not matched to a gene. The CDR3 loop spans 18 amino acids. Germline CDR1 and CDR2: SGHVS and FNYEAQ.

This clonotype was counted at least ten times. The chain links TRBV5-1 to TRBJ2-7; no firm D call. The CDR3 runs 12 residues. V dropped 0 bases and J dropped 6 bases, with 7 bases sitting between them. Germline V lookup: CDR1 SGHRS, CDR2 YFSETQ. The CDR3 DNA sequence: TGCGCCAGCAGCTTGGGGAATAGCGAGCAGTACTTC. Translation: CASSLGNSEQYF.

This clonotype showed up many times. J is TRBJ2-1 and V is TRBV15; unclear D gene. The CDR3 runs to 14 residues. CDR1 and CDR2 (germline): LNHNV, YYDKDF (reference sequence). Trimming removed 0 bases from V and 7 bases from J, with 10 bases in between. Here the CDR3 DNA reads TGTGCCACCAGCAGAGATCAGCTTTGGAATGAGCAGTTCTTC. Its protein is CATSRDQLWNEQFF.

This clonotype was counted only a few times. The junction shows a germline mismatch at one end, possibly a read error. The chain combines TRBV7-8 with TRBJ2-2; D might be TRBD2 (5 bases). The CDR3 runs to 16 residues. The germline V gene has CDR1 SGHVS and CDR2 FQNEAQ. The CDR3 is CASSLIPTSAPGELVF. DNA of the CDR3: TGTGCCAGCAGCTTAATTCCGACATCGGCCCCCGGGGAGCTGGTTTTT.

The genes are TRBV20-1 and TRBJ2-1, with TRBD1 as a possible D gene (6 bases). With 5 bases removed from V and 10 bases from J, the gap between germline ends came to 18 bases. The CDR3 sequence is 13 residues long. CDR1 DFQATT and CDR2 SNEGSKA come from the germline V gene (reference sequence). CDR3 nucleotide sequence: TGCAGTGCTTCGGAGACAACAGGGAAAGAGCAGTTCTTC. This translates into CSASETTGKEQFF.

The J gene is TRBJ1-1, the V gene TRBV29-1, with D unclear. Trimming cost V 7 bases and J 1 base, with 10 bases left between them. The length of the CDR3 is 12 residues. The germline V gene has CDR1 SQVTM and CDR2 ANQGSEA. CDR3 DNA: TGCAGCGCAGGTAGAGGGAACACTGAAGCTTTCTTT. This encodes CSAGRGNTEAFF.

V usage is TRBV27 and J usage is TRBJ2-1; the match to TRBD1 covers 7 bases. The CDR3 spans 18 residues. V gave up 0 bases and J gave up 3 bases; unmatched junction bases: 11. The germline V gene has CDR1 MNHEY and CDR2 SMNVEV (reference sequence). CDR3 residues: CASSLSGPGTARYNEQFF. CDR3 DNA sequence: TGTGCCAGCAGTTTATCGGGTCCCGGGACAGCGCGCTACAATGAGCAGTTCTTC.

Many counts were recorded for this clonotype. One junction end disagrees with the germline gene, perhaps due to a read error. V is TRBV12-3 or TRBV12-4 and J is TRBJ2-7, with 9 positions matching TRBD1. CDR3 length: 15 amino acids. The CDR3 DNA is TGTGCCAGCACTTTAGGGACAGGGAGCTCCTACGAGCAGTACTTC. Amino acid sequence: CASTLGTGSSYEQYF.

This clonotype was observed many times. The chain recombines TRBV12-3 or TRBV12-4 with TRBJ2-7; 8 bases are shared with TRBD1. This CDR3 contains 13 residues. V lost 6 bases to trimming and J lost 2 bases; unmatched junction nucleotides: 3. The CDR3 loop is CASSGTGTYEQYF. CDR3 sequence (DNA): TGTGCCAGCAGCGGGACAGGTACCTACGAGCAGTACTTC.

This clonotype was detected ten times or more. The CDR3 protein is CASSPGTPPNIQYF. The CDR3 coding sequence is TGTGCCAGCAGCCCCGGGACCCCCCCAAACATTCAGTACTTC. This chain links TRBV2 with TRBJ2-4; D assignment may be TRBD1 or TRBD2 (5 bases each). The CDR3 totals 14 residues. The V and J ends lost 6 bases and 6 bases respectively, with 15 bases between them. Germline CDR1 and CDR2: SNHLY and FYNNEI.

This chain connects TRBV7-9 to TRBJ2-7, with 9 bases aligning to TRBD1. The trim removed 0 bases at V and 6 bases at J, leaving 6 bases unmatched. This CDR3 has 15 amino acids. CDR1 and CDR2 from the germline V gene are SEHNR and FQNEAQ (reference sequence). DNA for the CDR3: TGTGCCAGCAGCTTAGCTGGACAGGGGAGGTTCGAGCAGTACTTC. Amino acids: CASSLAGQGRFEQYF.

This clonotype came up many times. The genes are TRBV5-4 and TRBJ2-7, with a weak D call TRBD1 (6 bases). V lost 4 bases to trimming and J lost 1 base, with 9 bases between them. The germline gives CDR1 SGHNT, CDR2 YYREEE (reference sequence). The CDR3 has 13 residues. CDR3 sequence reads: CASSGGQSYEQYF. CDR3 coding DNA: TGTGCCAGCAGCGGAGGACAGTCCTACGAGCAGTACTTC.

The rearrangement uses TRBV20-1 and TRBJ2-7; 7 bases are a match to TRBD1. With 3 bases clipped from V and 2 bases from J, the junction kept 10 bases outside the gene matches. This CDR3 has 15 amino acids. Germline CDR1 and CDR2: DFQATT and SNEGSKA (reference sequence). The CDR3 is CSARPGQSPPYEQYF. The CDR3, as DNA: TGCAGTGCTAGGCCGGGACAGTCCCCTCCCTACGAGCAGTACTTC.

This clonotype came up a few times. V and J are TRBV9 and TRBJ2-1, with 9 bases lining up with TRBD2. The junction had 11 bases not matched to a gene; V was cut back by 0 bases and J by 7 bases. The CDR3 sequence is 17 residues long. Germline loops: CDR1 SGDLS, CDR2 YYNGEE. The CDR3 region has the DNA TGTGCCAGCAGCGTAGGCGGCGGGAGGGCCTCATCTAATGAGCAGTTCTTC. It specifies CASSVGGGRASSNEQFF.

V usage is TRBV11-2 and J usage is TRBJ2-7; D may be TRBD1 (6 bases). This CDR3 contains 17 residues. CDR1 SGHAT and CDR2 FQNNGV come from the germline V gene. Trimming left V 5 bases short and J 3 bases short, with 23 bases between. CDR3 loop: CASSPGALPRGGYEQYF. DNA of the CDR3: TGTGCCAGCAGCCCAGGGGCCCTTCCCAGGGGTGGCTACGAGCAGTACTTC.

The gene calls are TRBV5-1 and TRBJ2-1; 14 bases align to TRBD2. The V gene end was trimmed by 0 bases and the J gene end by 8 bases; junction bases not matched to a gene: 4. The CDR3 extends over 16 amino acids. Germline lookup yields CDR1 SGHRS and CDR2 YFSETQ. CDR3 in DNA: TGCGCCAGCAGCTTGGGACTAGCGGGGGGGCTCGATGAGCAGTTCTTC. Protein sequence: CASSLGLAGGLDEQFF.

CDR3: CAWGSLTEAFF. The CDR3 nucleotides are TGTGCCTGGGGAAGCTTGACTGAAGCTTTCTTT. V and J are TRBV30 and TRBJ1-1; D remains ambiguous. V lost 5 bases, J lost 5 bases, and 9 bases lay in between. This CDR3 region has 11 residues. Germline-derived CDR1 and CDR2 are GTSNPN and SVGIG (reference sequence).